Here is one TCR beta chain with its context. Antigen: not known. Amounts of roughly 1-11 million cryopreserved PBMC were held in the samples before DNA extraction. This CDR3 spans 10 amino acids. V gave up 3 bases and J gave up 4 bases, with 3 bases separating them. CDR1 and CDR2 from the germline V gene are GTSNPN and SVGIG (reference sequence). At the survey level, the v3.0 immunoSEQ assay was run. The table came from immunoSEQ multiplex PCR; TCRdb's copy has only in-frame clones and leaves some out. The data hold about 21,000 clones, with around 80% observed a single time. The sample comes from a study of long-term antiretroviral therapy in people with HIV. Overall study: The earliest samples came from an era when ART typically awaited falling CD4 counts. General observations from the study: Diversity went up after ART and still fell short of transplant donor controls. Clonotypes expanded prior to ART showed repertoire dominance at all sampled time points.

The chain is built from TRBV30 and TRBJ1-1; no definite D call. This clonotype was sampled from a woman in her 40s with HIV. Sequences were derived from unsorted PBMCs, sampled 4.1 years after starting antiretroviral therapy. The CDR3 nucleotides read TGTGCCTGGAGGCCCACTGAAGCTTTCTTT. This encodes CAWRPTEAFF.